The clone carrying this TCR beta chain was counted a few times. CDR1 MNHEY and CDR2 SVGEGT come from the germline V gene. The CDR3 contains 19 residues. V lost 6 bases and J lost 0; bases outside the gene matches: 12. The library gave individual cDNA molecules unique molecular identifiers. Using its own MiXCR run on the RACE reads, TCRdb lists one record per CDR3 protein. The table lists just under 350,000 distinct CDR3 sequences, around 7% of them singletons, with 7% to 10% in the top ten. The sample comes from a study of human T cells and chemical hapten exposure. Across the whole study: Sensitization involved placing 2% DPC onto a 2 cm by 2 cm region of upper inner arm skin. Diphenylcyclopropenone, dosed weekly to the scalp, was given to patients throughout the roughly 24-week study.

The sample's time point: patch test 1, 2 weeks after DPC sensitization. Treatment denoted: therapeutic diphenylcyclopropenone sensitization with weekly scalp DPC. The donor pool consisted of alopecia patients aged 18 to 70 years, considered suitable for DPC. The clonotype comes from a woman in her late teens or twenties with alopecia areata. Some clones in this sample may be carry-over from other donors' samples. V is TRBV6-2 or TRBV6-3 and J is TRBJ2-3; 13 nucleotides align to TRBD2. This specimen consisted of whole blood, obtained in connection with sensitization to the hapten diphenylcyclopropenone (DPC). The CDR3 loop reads CASRSSLGTSGTSTDTQYF. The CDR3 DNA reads TGTGCCAGCAGGTCTTCGTTGGGGACTAGCGGGACTAGCACAGATACGCAGTATTTT.